The 5 T cell receptor beta chains in this list originate from one sample, sequenced in a study of CD8 T cells in ankylosing spondylitis. TCRdb reprocessed the 5' RACE reads via MiXCR and lists one record per CDR3 protein. The table shows 160,000 or so distinct CDR3 sequences, with 9.8% occurring only once. The sequenced sample consisted of blood, either unsorted or a sorted T cell fraction (not recorded which). The source is a female donor with ankylosing spondylitis or in good health (not recorded which).

The chain uses TRBV7-9 and TRBJ2-1; no clear D gene. Germline assignment: CDR1 SEHNR and CDR2 FQNEAQ (reference sequence). Trimming took 1 base from V and 0 from J, leaving 10 bases between them. The CDR3 is made up of 16 amino acids. The CDR3 loop reads CASSLEGPSSYNEQFF. CDR3 DNA sequence: TGTGCCAGCAGCTTAGAGGGTCCTAGCTCCTACAATGAGCAGTTCTTC.

The table lists this clonotype with a few counts. The chain uses TRBV6-1 and TRBJ1-1; 8 positions agree with TRBD1. Germline V gene sequence: CDR1 MNHNS, CDR2 SASEGT. The length of the CDR3 is 15 residues. Trimming took 6 bases from V and 1 from J; bases not matched to a gene: 7. The chain's CDR3 is CASRERTGPNTEAFF. For the CDR3, the DNA is TGTGCCAGCAGAGAAAGGACAGGGCCGAACACTGAAGCTTTCTTT.

J is TRBJ2-7 and V is TRBV7-9; D call uncertain. Between the trimmed V and J ends, which lost 4 bases and 3 bases, there was a span of 10 bases. Germline lookup yields CDR1 SEHNR and CDR2 FQNEAQ (reference sequence). The CDR3 length is 13 residues. The CDR3 DNA follows: TGTGCCAGCAGCTCAAAAGGGCTCTACGAGCAGTACTTC. Its protein product is CASSSKGLYEQYF.

The table lists this clonotype with a few counts. The rearrangement uses TRBV9 and TRBJ1-2; 7 bases agree with TRBD1. V shed 0 bases, J shed 6 bases, and the junction held 17 bases outside the gene matches. Germline V lookup: CDR1 SGDLS, CDR2 YYNGEE. The CDR3 has 18 amino acids. For the CDR3, the DNA is TGTGCCAGCAGCGTAGTAGGGGGCGGCAGGCCCCACGAGGATGGCTACACCTTC. Translated, it gives CASSVVGGGRPHEDGYTF.

This clonotype has ten or more counts. The chain couples TRBV3-1 to TRBJ1-2; D remains unclear. CDR3 length: 12 residues. Germline V CDR1 and CDR2: LGHDT, YNNKEL (reference sequence). Trimming stripped 1 base from V and 6 bases from J, with 6 bases between. The CDR3 reads CASSQGVDGYTF. CDR3 DNA sequence: TGTGCCAGCAGCCAAGGAGTGGATGGCTACACCTTC.